This T cell receptor beta chain originates from a study of post-analysis software for immune sequencing data. Study-level findings and limits: About five TRBV segments were more frequent in patients than controls; TRBV5-6, TRBV5-1 and TRBV20-1 belonged to this group. When the samples were clustered directly with F measure, those that had been prepared in the same batch showed strong co-clustering. Compared against controls, patients with multiple sclerosis displayed significantly lower normalized Chao1 diversity.

Unique molecular identifiers tagged the TCR beta cDNA libraries. The yield from about 1 to 10 million T cells was around 500,000 cDNA molecules in total. From the PCR reads, TCRdb called clonotypes with MiXCR, one entry per CDR3 protein. The sample records approximately 250,000 distinct CDR3 sequences, less than 40% being singletons. Notes on this clonotype: Its matching antigen is unknown.

CDR1 LGHNA and CDR2 YSLEER come from the germline V gene. V shed 4 bases, J shed 8 bases, and the junction held 8 bases outside the gene matches. The CDR3 spans 15 residues. The chain links TRBV4-3 to TRBJ2-1; 10 positions agree with TRBD2. The sample comprised blood. This sequence was found in a girl aged 10-17 years with multiple sclerosis. The CDR3 region is CASSRLAGDGDEQFF. CDR3 sequence (DNA): TGCGCCAGCAGCCGCCTAGCGGGAGATGGAGATGAGCAGTTCTTC.